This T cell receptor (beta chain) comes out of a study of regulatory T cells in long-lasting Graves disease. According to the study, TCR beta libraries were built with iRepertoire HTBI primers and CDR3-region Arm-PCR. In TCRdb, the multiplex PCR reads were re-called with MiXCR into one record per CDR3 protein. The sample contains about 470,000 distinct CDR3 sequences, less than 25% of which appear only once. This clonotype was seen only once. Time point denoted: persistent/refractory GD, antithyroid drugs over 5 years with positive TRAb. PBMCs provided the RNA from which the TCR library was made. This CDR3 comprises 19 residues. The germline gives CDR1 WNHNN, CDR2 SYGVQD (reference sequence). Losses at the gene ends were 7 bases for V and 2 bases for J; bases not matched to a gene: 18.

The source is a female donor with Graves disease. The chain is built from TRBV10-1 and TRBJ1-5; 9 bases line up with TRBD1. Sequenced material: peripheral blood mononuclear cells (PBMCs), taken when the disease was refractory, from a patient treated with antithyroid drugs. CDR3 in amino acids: CASTSGTGSRRGGNQPQHF. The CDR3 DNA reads TGCGCCAGCACCTCCGGGACAGGGAGTCGGAGGGGAGGCAATCAGCCCCAGCATTTT.